This T cell receptor beta chain was recovered during a study of tumour-infiltrating T cells in Burkitt lymphoma. As for the study in general: Patients covered every epidemiological subtype of Burkitt lymphoma. Overall and progression-free survival were predicted by productive clonality.

This clone was seen only a few times. The assay was immunoSEQ multiplex PCR, and TCRdb's table has in-frame clones only and misses some. The data contain more than 45,000 clones, around 32% of them singletons. V was shortened by 5 bases and J by 3 bases, with 9 bases between the two germline ends. Per the germline V gene, CDR1 is SGHTA and CDR2 is FQGNSA. The CDR3 is 13 amino acids. This receptor was identified in a human donor with Burkitt lymphoma. V is TRBV7-2 and J is TRBJ2-3; D possibly corresponds to TRBD2 (5 bases). The sample comprised tumor tissue. CDR3 sequence reads: CASSLRLTDTQYF. CDR3 DNA: TGTGCCAGCAGCCTCAGACTAACAGATACGCAGTATTTT. The full variable domain, its missing parts supplied by reference TRBV7-2 and TRBJ2-3, is GAGVSQSPSNKVTEKGKDVELRCDPISGHTALYWYRQSLGQGLEFLIYFQGNSAPDKSGLPSDRFSAERTGGSVSTLTIQRTQQEDSAVYLCASSLRLTDTQYFGPGTRLTVL.